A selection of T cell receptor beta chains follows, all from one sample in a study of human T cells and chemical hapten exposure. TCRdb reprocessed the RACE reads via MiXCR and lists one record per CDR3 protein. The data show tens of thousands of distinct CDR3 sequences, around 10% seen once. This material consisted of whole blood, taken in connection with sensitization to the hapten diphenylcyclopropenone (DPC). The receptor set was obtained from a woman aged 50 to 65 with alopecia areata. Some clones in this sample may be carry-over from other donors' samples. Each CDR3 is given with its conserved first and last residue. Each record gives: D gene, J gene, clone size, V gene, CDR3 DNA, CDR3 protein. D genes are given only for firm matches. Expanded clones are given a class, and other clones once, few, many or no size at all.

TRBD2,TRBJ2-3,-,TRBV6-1,TGTGCCAGCAGTGATCAGCCGGGACTAGCGGGAGATACGCAGTATTTT,CASSDQPGLAGDTQYF
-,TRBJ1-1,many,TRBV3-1,TGTGCCAGCAGCCAAGTCTTGAACACTGAAGCTTTCTTT,CASSQVLNTEAFF
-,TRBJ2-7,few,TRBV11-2,TGTGCCAGCAGCTTAGAAACGGGACTCTCAACCTACGAGCAGTACTTC,CASSLETGLSTYEQYF
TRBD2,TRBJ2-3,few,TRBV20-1,TGCAGTGCTAGCCCCCTACTAGCGGGAGACACAGATACGCAGTATTTT,CSASPLLAGDTDTQYF
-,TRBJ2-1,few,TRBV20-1,TGCAGTGCTCAAACTGGGGGTGAGCAGTTCTTC,CSAQTGGEQFF
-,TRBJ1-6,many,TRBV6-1,TGTGCCAGCAGTGAGAGGGAACATTCACCCCTCCACTTT,CASSEREHSPLHF
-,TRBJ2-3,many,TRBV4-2,TGTGCCAGCAGCCCCTCGGTCGCAGATACGCAGTATTTT,CASSPSVADTQYF
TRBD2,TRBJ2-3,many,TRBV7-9,TGTGCCAGCAGCGCACCGCGGACTAGCGGGAGTCCGGATACGCAGTATTTT,CASSAPRTSGSPDTQYF
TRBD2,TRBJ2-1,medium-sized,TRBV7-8,TGTGCCAGCAGCTTAGTGACTCGGACTAGCGGAAACAATGAGCAGTTCTTC,CASSLVTRTSGNNEQFF
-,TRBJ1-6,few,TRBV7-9,TGTGCCAGCAGCTTAGCGGGGCTAAATTCACCCCTCCACTTT,CASSLAGLNSPLHF
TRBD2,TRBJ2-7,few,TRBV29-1,TGCAGCGTTGGGTATAGCGGGAGGGCCGGTTACGAGCAGTACTTC,CSVGYSGRAGYEQYF
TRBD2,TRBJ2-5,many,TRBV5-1,TGCGCCAGCAGCTTCGGACTAGCTTCGAAAGAGACCCAGTACTTC,CASSFGLASKETQYF
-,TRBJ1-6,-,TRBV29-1,TGCAGCGTAAGGGCAGGGGATAATTCACCCCTCCACTTT,CSVRAGDNSPLHF
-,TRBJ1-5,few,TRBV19,TGTGCCAGTAGTATGTCGCGGGGCGATCAGCCCCAGCATTTT,CASSMSRGDQPQHF
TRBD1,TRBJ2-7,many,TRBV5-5,TGTGCCAGCAGCCCCGGACAGGGAGGTTACGAGCAGTACTTC,CASSPGQGGYEQYF
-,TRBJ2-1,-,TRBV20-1,TGCAGTGCACCGACTAGTTACCTTGAGCAGTTCTTC,CSAPTSYLEQFF
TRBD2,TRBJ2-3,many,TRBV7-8,TGTGCCAGCAGCCCTCCCCCGCGACTAGCTTCTAGCACAGATACGCAGTATTTT,CASSPPPRLASSTDTQYF
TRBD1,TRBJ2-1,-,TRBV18,TGTGCCAGCTCACCAATTGGACAGGGGGCTGACAATGAGCAGTTCTTC,CASSPIGQGADNEQFF
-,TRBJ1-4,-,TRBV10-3,TGTGCCATCACCGCAGGGCAGGGGGAAAAACTGTTTTTT,CAITAGQGEKLFF
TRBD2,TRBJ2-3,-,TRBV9,TGTGCCAGCAGCGTAACTAGCGGCTACACAGATACGCAGTATTTT,CASSVTSGYTDTQYF
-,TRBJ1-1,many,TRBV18,TGTGCCAGCTCACCAAAAGGAGTTGGGGCCACTGAAGCTTTCTTT,CASSPKGVGATEAFF
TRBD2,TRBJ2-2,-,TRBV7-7,TGTGCTAGCAGCTCTCGGACTAGCGGCATCGCCGGGGAGCTGTTTTTT,CASSSRTSGIAGELFF
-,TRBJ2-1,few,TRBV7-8,TGTGCCAGCAGCCCAAGACAGGCCCTCTCCGTCTACAATGAGCAGTTCTTC,CASSPRQALSVYNEQFF
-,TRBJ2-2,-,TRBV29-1,TGCAGCGTTGGATGGGCCGGGGAGCTGTTTTTT,CSVGWAGELFF
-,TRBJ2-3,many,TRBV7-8,TGTGCCAGCACCCCCCCAGGGTACAGCACAGATACGCAGTATTTT,CASTPPGYSTDTQYF